This entry describes one T cell receptor beta chain. Its specificity is not known. At one of its ends the junction is not consistent with the germline gene, which may arise from a read error. This sample is drawn from a study of tumor and adjacent non-tumor tissue in lung cancer. Whole-study context: The cohort had 12 adenocarcinoma, a couple of squamous cell and 1 small cell patients. The patients, around 9 men and about 5 women, were about 30 to 76 with stage I to III disease.

General study results and limits: In normal lung, the top 100 clones were significantly more dominant than in tumor. Significantly higher TCR diversity was found in tumor than normal lung.

The template was RNA from unsorted bulk tissue. TCRbeta libraries were built with three rounds of nested PCR, modified from ARM-PCR. TCRdb independently ran MiXCR on the multiplex PCR reads; one entry per CDR3 protein. Of 76,000 or so distinct CDR3 sequences listed, about two thirds are singletons. The sequence was obtained from a woman in her 70s with non-small cell lung cancer. Material: lung tumor tissue.

CDR3 DNA: TGCGCCAGCAGCGACCTAGCTGGAAGAGATTCGCAGTATTTT. Protein: CASSDLAGRDSQYF. The chain recombines TRBV5-1 with TRBJ2-3; a weak D match, TRBD2 (5 bases). Germline CDR1 reads SGHRS; CDR2 reads YFSETQ. This CDR3 is built from 14 residues.